This TCR beta chain was documented in a study of T-cell reconstitution after alpha-beta-depleted transplantation in children. Unique molecular identifiers were used in preparing the TCRbeta library. TCRdb re-called the PCR reads with MiXCR, one entry per CDR3 protein. The profile shows about 350,000 distinct CDR3 sequences, around 16% of them singletons. The study's findings and limits: Reportedly, alpha-beta T cells present about two months post-transplant originated from several hundred expanded clones of graft origin. Surviving recipient T cells and thymic progenitors accounted for the high day-60 TCRbeta diversity observed in some patients. Once a year had passed after transplant, T-cell counts and diversity came mostly from newly produced T cells.

This CDR3 contains 16 residues. Germline V CDR1 and CDR2: MGHRA, YSYEKL. V was clipped by 1 base and J by 9 bases, with 19 bases between them. About this clonotype itself: Its matching antigen is unknown.

The clonotype originates from a male patient between 2 and 15 years old who had a stem cell transplant for acute lymphoblastic leukemia, so the T cells may come from the graft donor. Sequenced here: PBMCs, mostly from graft donor cells, sampled 360 days after TCRalphabeta/CD19-depleted stem cell transplant. The V gene is TRBV4-1, the J gene TRBJ2-1, with D unclear. The CDR3 DNA reads as TGCGCCAGCAGCCAAGTTGACTTTTTGCCTGGTGCTGAGCAGTTCTTC. Amino acid sequence: CASSQVDFLPGAEQFF.